These 2 T cell receptor beta chains share one sample of origin, sequenced in a study of cytomegalovirus exposure and HLA in healthy donors. PCR used 60 Vbeta primers and 13 Jbeta primers. The protocol was immunoSEQ multiplex PCR, while the TCRdb copy is restricted to in-frame clones and leaves out a portion. The data hold about 93,000 clones, with around three quarters observed a single time. Specimen: PBMCs. Receptors were obtained from a man aged 25 to 40 in good health and CMV-seronegative.

Here the CDR3 reads CASSIVSGTEAFF. As DNA, the CDR3 is TGTGCCAGTAGTATAGTATCAGGGACTGAAGCTTTCTTT. The chain recombines TRBV19 with TRBJ1-1; D perhaps matches TRBD1 (5 bases). The CDR3 is 13 amino acids. V was shortened by 1 base and J by 5 bases, with 8 bases between the two germline ends. Germline V gene sequence: CDR1 LNHDA, CDR2 SQIVND (reference sequence). Filled out from reference TRBV19 and TRBJ1-1, the complete variable domain reads DGGITQSPKYLFRKEGQNVTLSCEQNLNHDAMYWYRQDPGQGLRLIYYSQIVNDFQKGDIAEGYSVSREKKESFPLTVTSAQKNPTAFYLCASSIVSGTEAFFGQGTRLTVV.

This clone was found a few times. The rearrangement joins TRBV11-2 to TRBJ1-2; D unresolved. Germline values: CDR1 SGHAT, CDR2 FQNNGV. The CDR3 runs 13 residues. Trimming stripped 5 bases from V and 6 bases from J, with 13 bases between. The CDR3 DNA reads TGTGCCAGCAGCCACACCTTCCGGGATGGCTACACCTTC. It codes for CASSHTFRDGYTF.